A selection of T cell receptor beta chains follows, all from one sample in a study of persistence of HIV-infected CD4 T cells. Their antigen targets remain unknown. Generated by immunoSEQ multiplex PCR, the TCRdb table keeps only in-frame clones and is missing some. Here the sample spans some 30,000 clones, about 80% being singletons. The sequencing used CD4+ T cells sorted from PBMCs after 18-hour stimulation, collected from a patient who received antiretroviral therapy. All receptors come from an adult woman with HIV who was CMV-seropositive. Each CDR3 is given with its conserved first and last residue. The order of the fields is J gene, D gene, V gene, clone size, CDR3 protein, CDR3 DNA. A D gene is named only where the DNA matches it firmly. Only some rows state a clone size, as once, few, many or a class for expanded clones.

J: TRBJ1-6
D: TRBD1
V: TRBV7-8
size: NA
CDR3: CASSPRTGDSSYNSPLHF
DNA: TGTGCCAGCAGCCCTCGGACAGGGGATAGTTCCTATAATTCACCCCTCCACTTT

J: TRBJ1-1
D: NA
V: TRBV3-1/TRBV3-2
size: NA
CDR3: CASSQVVNTEAFF
DNA: TGTGCCAGCAGCCAAGTTGTGAACACTGAAGCTTTCTTT

J: TRBJ2-2
D: NA
V: TRBV6-4
size: NA
CDR3: CASSDRFGGSGELFF
DNA: TGTGCCAGCAGTGATCGTTTTGGGGGAAGCGGGGAGCTGTTTTTT

J: TRBJ2-7
D: TRBD2
V: TRBV29-1
size: NA
CDR3: CSVGIAGGRDEQYF
DNA: TGCAGCGTTGGGATAGCGGGGGGCCGGGACGAGCAGTACTTC

J: TRBJ1-5
D: NA
V: TRBV7-2
size: once
CDR3: CASSLRGGGQPQHF
DNA: TGTGCCAGCAGCTTACGAGGGGGGGGTCAGCCCCAGCATTTT

J: TRBJ2-7
D: NA
V: TRBV5-6
size: NA
CDR3: CASSSGLGTYEQYF
DNA: TGTGCCAGCAGCTCCGGCCTGGGAACCTACGAGCAGTACTTC

J: TRBJ2-7
D: NA
V: TRBV19
size: NA
CDR3: CASSLRHISYEQYF
DNA: TGTGCCAGTAGCCTCAGGCACATCTCCTACGAGCAGTACTTC

J: TRBJ2-1
D: NA
V: TRBV9
size: NA
CDR3: CASSNQLGAGSYNEQFF
DNA: TGTGCCAGCAGCAACCAGCTAGGGGCGGGATCCTACAATGAGCAGTTCTTC

J: TRBJ2-2
D: NA
V: TRBV18
size: NA
CDR3: CASSPLGPRELFF
DNA: TGTGCCAGCTCACCACTCGGCCCGAGAGAGCTGTTTTTT

J: TRBJ1-1
D: NA
V: TRBV7-9
size: few
CDR3: CASRKGSTRHTEAFF
DNA: TGTGCCAGCAGGAAAGGCAGCACTAGGCACACTGAAGCTTTCTTT

J: TRBJ1-1
D: NA
V: TRBV4-2
size: NA
CDR3: CASSQEGVDNTEAFF
DNA: TGTGCCAGCAGCCAAGAGGGGGTAGACAACACTGAAGCTTTCTTT

J: TRBJ2-2
D: NA
V: TRBV7-2
size: NA
CDR3: CASSSSELFF
DNA: TGTGCCAGCAGCTCATCAGAGCTGTTTTTT

J: TRBJ1-1
D: NA
V: TRBV25-1
size: NA
CDR3: CASRRGATEAFF
DNA: TGTGCCAGCAGGCGGGGGGCTACTGAAGCTTTCTTT

J: TRBJ2-3
D: TRBD1
V: TRBV24-1
size: NA
CDR3: CATSPGTGESDTQYF
DNA: TGTGCCACCAGTCCGGGGACAGGGGAATCAGATACGCAGTATTTT

J: TRBJ1-1
D: NA
V: TRBV18
size: NA
CDR3: CASSRAGTEAFF
DNA: TGTGCCAGCTCAAGGGCAGGGACTGAAGCTTTCTTT

J: TRBJ1-3
D: NA
V: TRBV18
size: NA
CDR3: CASSPEQALSGNTIYF
DNA: TGTGCCAGCTCACCGGAGCAGGCCCTCTCTGGAAACACCATATATTTT

J: TRBJ1-1
D: TRBD1
V: TRBV3-1/TRBV3-2
size: NA
CDR3: CASSAPGQGPAGAFF
DNA: TGTGCCAGCAGCGCCCCGGGACAGGGGCCGGCTGGGGCTTTCTTT

J: TRBJ1-3
D: TRBD1
V: TRBV18
size: NA
CDR3: CASSQAGGESGNTIYF
DNA: TGTGCCAGCTCCCAGGCAGGGGGCGAATCTGGAAACACCATATATTTT

J: TRBJ2-7
D: NA
V: TRBV7-2
size: NA
CDR3: CASSLRLAYEQYF
DNA: TGTGCCAGCAGCTTAAGGCTAGCCTACGAGCAGTACTTC

J: TRBJ1-2
D: TRBD1
V: TRBV19
size: NA
CDR3: CASSDRGGYGYTF
DNA: TGTGCCAGTAGCGACAGGGGAGGGTATGGCTACACCTTC

J: TRBJ1-4
D: NA
V: TRBV9
size: NA
CDR3: CASSVDLGEKLFF
DNA: TGTGCCAGCAGCGTAGATTTGGGTGAAAAACTGTTTTTT

J: TRBJ1-2
D: NA
V: TRBV10-3
size: NA
CDR3: CAISENPAGADGYTF
DNA: TGTGCCATCAGTGAGAACCCAGCAGGAGCAGATGGCTACACCTTC

J: TRBJ2-3
D: TRBD2
V: TRBV30
size: NA
CDR3: CAWSEKARGGGDTQYF
DNA: TGTGCCTGGAGTGAGAAGGCGCGGGGGGGCGGAGATACGCAGTATTTT

J: TRBJ1-1
D: TRBD1
V: TRBV3-1/TRBV3-2
size: once
CDR3: CASSQTGAGTEAFF
DNA: TGTGCCAGCAGCCAGACAGGGGCCGGCACTGAAGCTTTCTTT

J: TRBJ2-1
D: NA
V: TRBV12-5
size: once
CDR3: CASGLYTVYNEQFF
DNA: TGTGCTAGTGGTTTGTATACAGTCTACAATGAGCAGTTCTTC

J: TRBJ2-2
D: NA
V: TRBV24-1
size: once
CDR3: CATSDLRSDLNTGELFF
DNA: TGTGCCACCAGTGATTTGCGGTCGGACCTGAACACCGGGGAGCTGTTTTTT

J: TRBJ1-6
D: NA
V: TRBV2
size: NA
CDR3: CASTGDNSPLHF
DNA: TGTGCCAGCACCGGGGATAATTCACCCCTCCACTTT

J: TRBJ2-2
D: NA
V: TRBV28
size: NA
CDR3: CASKDGSNTGELFF
DNA: TGTGCCAGCAAGGACGGTTCGAACACCGGGGAGCTGTTTTTT

J: TRBJ1-5
D: NA
V: TRBV4-3
size: NA
CDR3: CASSQDSEANQPQHF
DNA: TGCGCCAGCAGCCAAGATTCAGAGGCCAATCAGCCCCAGCATTTT

J: TRBJ1-1
D: NA
V: TRBV5-4
size: NA
CDR3: CASSPSSGHRNTEAFF
DNA: TGTGCCAGCAGCCCCTCCTCGGGGCACCGGAACACTGAAGCTTTCTTT

J: TRBJ2-7
D: TRBD1
V: TRBV7-3
size: NA
CDR3: CASSLYGTGVYEQYF
DNA: TGTGCCAGCAGCTTATACGGGACAGGAGTATACGAGCAGTACTTC

J: TRBJ1-2
D: NA
V: TRBV2
size: NA
CDR3: CASTQRRGYTF
DNA: TGTGCCAGCACCCAGCGGAGGGGCTACACCTTC

J: TRBJ2-3
D: NA
V: TRBV21-1
size: NA
CDR3: CASSKKVGVNSPDTQYF
DNA: TGTGCCAGCAGCAAAAAGGTGGGGGTCAACTCCCCAGATACGCAGTATTTT

J: TRBJ1-2
D: NA
V: TRBV10-3
size: once
CDR3: CAISRQGIIYGYTF
DNA: TGTGCCATCAGTCGTCAGGGTATCATCTATGGCTACACCTTC

J: TRBJ1-5
D: TRBD1
V: TRBV28
size: NA
CDR3: CASSPPSGQSNQPQHF
DNA: TGTGCCAGCAGCCCCCCCTCGGGACAGAGCAATCAGCCCCAGCATTTT

J: TRBJ2-7
D: NA
V: TRBV20-1
size: NA
CDR3: CSARRLYEQYF
DNA: TGCAGTGCCCGAAGGCTCTACGAGCAGTACTTC

J: TRBJ1-6
D: NA
V: TRBV12-3/TRBV12-4
size: NA
CDR3: CASSYGVSPLHF
DNA: TGTGCCAGCAGCTACGGGGTCTCACCCCTCCACTTT